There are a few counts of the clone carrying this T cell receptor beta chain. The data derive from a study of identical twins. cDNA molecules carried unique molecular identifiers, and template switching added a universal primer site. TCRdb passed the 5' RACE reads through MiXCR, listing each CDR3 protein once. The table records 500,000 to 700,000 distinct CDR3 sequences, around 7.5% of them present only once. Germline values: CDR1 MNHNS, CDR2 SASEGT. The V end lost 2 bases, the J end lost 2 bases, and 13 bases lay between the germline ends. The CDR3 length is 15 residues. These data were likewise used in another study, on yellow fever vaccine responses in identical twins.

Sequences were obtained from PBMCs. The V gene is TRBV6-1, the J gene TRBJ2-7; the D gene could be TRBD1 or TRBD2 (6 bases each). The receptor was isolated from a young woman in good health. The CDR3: CASSEWGAPTYEQYV. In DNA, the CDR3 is TGTGCCAGCAGTGAATGGGGGGCCCCTACCTACGAGCAGTACGTC.